The 21 T cell receptor beta chains listed next were all sequenced from one sample in a study of T cells after yellow fever vaccination (dated by TCRdb to about 2019). The treatment or condition label for this specimen denotes: live attenuated yellow fever vaccine strain. Library prep was done by 5' RACE. Sequencing instrument: Illumina NovaSeq 6000. TCRdb reworked the public reads: Q25 trimming with fastp, MiXCR clone assembly, productive beta chains retained. Rows are unified per CDR3 protein, each entry keeping the most common DNA and genes. Within this sample are 130,000 or so distinct CDR3 sequences, with nearly 15% of them counted one time only. Clones ranked in the top ten supply roughly 43% of the sample. The specimen comprised CD8+ T cells sorted from PBMCs, sampled 5 days after the yellow fever booster vaccination. These receptors all come from a man aged 18-30 years who received the YFV17D yellow fever vaccine.

The V call is TRBV29-1, the J call TRBJ2-5; TRBD1 matches at 8 bases. This CDR3 is built from 15 residues. Germline values: CDR1 SQVTM, CDR2 ANQGSEA. V lost 6 bases to trimming and J lost 0 bases; unmatched junction nucleotides: 9. The CDR3 nucleotides are TGCAGCGTGGTCCCCGGGACAGGCAACCAAGAGACCCAGTACTTC. The encoded protein is CSVVPGTGNQETQYF.

This clonotype came up a few times. The chain employs TRBV14 and TRBJ2-1, with D possibly being TRBD2 (5 bases). This CDR3 has 15 amino acids. The germline gives CDR1 SGHDN, CDR2 FVKESK. V was pared by 3 bases and J by 6 bases, with 15 bases between. The CDR3 nucleotides read TGTGCCAGCAGCCATCTTAGGGAGTGGGGCAATGAGCAGTTCTTC. This codes for CASSHLREWGNEQFF.

This clonotype occurred a few times. The gene calls are TRBV10-3 and TRBJ1-4; D remains ambiguous. There are 15 residues in the CDR3. The V end lost 0 bases, the J end lost 0 bases, and 5 bases lay between the germline ends. The germline gives CDR1 ENHRY, CDR2 SYGVKD. The CDR3 protein is CAISESGSTNEKLFF. The CDR3 bases are TGTGCCATCAGTGAGTCAGGGTCAACTAATGAAAAACTGTTTTTT.

This clonotype was counted a few times. J is TRBJ1-2 and V is TRBV9; D call uncertain. The CDR3 spans 16 residues. V was clipped by 4 bases and J by 3 bases, with 19 bases between them. CDR1 SGDLS and CDR2 YYNGEE come from the germline V gene. The CDR3 DNA reads TGTGCCAGCAGCTATAGTGGGGAGGTACTAGACTATGGCTACACCTTC. This gives the protein CASSYSGEVLDYGYTF. The full variable domain, with the rest looked up from reference TRBV9 and TRBJ1-2, is DSGVTQTPKHLITATGQRVTLRCSPRSGDLSVYWYQQSLDQGLQFLIQYYNGEERAKGNILERFSAQQFPDLHSELNLSSLELGDSALYFCASSYSGEVLDYGYTFGSGTRLTVV.

This CDR3 is CASSSGAYPTGELFF. The CDR3 DNA is TGTGCCAGCAGCTCTGGGGCCTATCCCACCGGGGAGCTGTTTTTT. V is TRBV7-9 and J is TRBJ2-2, with D possibly TRBD1 on 5 matching bases. The CDR3 extends over 15 amino acids. Per the germline V gene, CDR1 is SEHNR and CDR2 is FQNEAQ (reference sequence). Trimming shortened V by 4 bases and J by 4 bases, and 13 bases separated the two germline ends.

This clonotype has a handful of counts. The chain recombines TRBV4-3 with TRBJ2-2; tentatively, D is TRBD1 (6 bases). The V and J ends lost 0 bases and 2 bases respectively, with 16 bases between them. Germline V lookup: CDR1 LGHNA, CDR2 YSLEER. The CDR3 totals 18 residues. CDR3 sequence (DNA): TGCGCCAGCAGCCAAGACATGGGGGCAGTGATAAACACCGGGGAGCTGTTTTTT. It codes for CASSQDMGAVINTGELFF.

This clonotype was seen a handful of times. The chain employs TRBV7-9 and TRBJ2-7; 9 bases are shared with TRBD1. With 1 base clipped from V and 2 bases from J, the junction kept 6 bases outside the gene matches. Per germline, CDR1 SEHNR and CDR2 FQNEAQ (reference sequence). The CDR3 extends over 16 amino acids. Written as DNA, the CDR3 is TGTGCCAGCAGCTTAGTCGGGGGACAGGGCCCCTACGAGCAGTACTTC. Its protein product is CASSLVGGQGPYEQYF.

This chain uses TRBV6-5 with TRBJ2-2; D is unresolved. In germline, CDR1 is MNHEY, CDR2 SVGAGI. This CDR3 comprises 16 residues. Trimming left V 3 bases short and J 1 base short, with 12 bases between. The CDR3 sequence: CASSYGGSVNTGELFF. Written as DNA, the CDR3 is TGTGCCAGCAGTTATGGTGGCAGCGTGAACACCGGGGAGCTGTTTTTT.

This clonotype has only a few counts. The genes are TRBV29-1 and TRBJ2-7; 10 bases map to TRBD1. CDR3 length: 13 amino acids. Germline V gene lookup returns CDR1 SQVTM and CDR2 ANQGSEA. V was pared by 7 bases and J by 1 base, with 4 bases of the junction left unmatched. CDR3 region: CSARTGGSYEQYF. For the CDR3, the DNA is TGCAGCGCCCGGACAGGGGGGTCCTACGAGCAGTACTTC.

The V call is TRBV19, the J call TRBJ1-1; no clear D. Trimming took off 4 bases at V and 4 bases at J, with 7 bases between the two ends. This CDR3 contains 12 residues. The germline V gene encodes CDR1 LNHDA and CDR2 SQIVND (reference sequence). The CDR3: CASSSWGTEAFF. The CDR3 DNA follows: TGTGCCAGTAGTAGTTGGGGCACTGAAGCTTTCTTT.

In nucleotides, the CDR3 is TGTGCCAGCAGCCATCCGGGACAGGGCTATCCTTACAATGAGCAGTTCTTC. Protein: CASSHPGQGYPYNEQFF. The chain is built from TRBV7-9 and TRBJ2-1; TRBD1 matches 9 bases. Germline assignment: CDR1 SEHNR and CDR2 FQNEAQ (reference sequence). The CDR3 contains 17 residues. J lost 4 bases, V lost 5 bases, and 12 bases had no gene match.

The V call is TRBV6-5, the J call TRBJ2-7, with 10 bases that match TRBD1. Germline loops: CDR1 MNHEY, CDR2 SVGAGI. This CDR3 is 18 amino acids long. Germline trimming cut 0 bases from V and 4 bases from J; bases unmatched to any gene: 12. This CDR3 reads CASSYSGAGTGELYEQYF. DNA for the CDR3: TGTGCCAGCAGTTACTCGGGCGCCGGGACAGGGGAATTATACGAGCAGTACTTC.

The chain couples TRBV4-3 to TRBJ2-6; D is possibly TRBD1 (6 bases). Germline CDR1 LGHNA, CDR2 YSLEER. V was clipped by 5 bases and J by 0 bases, with 11 bases between them. CDR3 length equals 16 residues. The CDR3 region has the DNA TGCGCCAGCAGCGATCCGGACAGCTCTGGGGCCAACGTCCTGACTTTC. Its translation is CASSDPDSSGANVLTF.

As regards this clonotype: Its ends do not fully match the called genes, so a read error is possible. DNA of the CDR3: TGTGCCAGCGGCTTACTAGGGCTGCTAGCGGGTCCAATCAAAAGCACAGATACGCAGTATTTT. This codes for CASGLLGLLAGPIKSTDTQYF. V gene TRBV7-9 combines with J gene TRBJ2-3, with 8 positions matching TRBD2. This CDR3 is 21 amino acids long. Germline CDR1 and CDR2: SEHNR and FQNEAQ (reference sequence).

This clonotype came up a few times. The gene calls are TRBV4-3 and TRBJ1-5, with D unresolved. Germline V gene lookup returns CDR1 LGHNA and CDR2 YSLEER. Trimming left V 3 bases short and J 6 bases short, with 12 bases between. The CDR3 is 14 residues long. The CDR3 reads CASSHRGEGQPQHF. The CDR3 region has the DNA TGCGCCAGCAGCCATCGTGGGGAGGGTCAGCCCCAGCATTTT.

This clonotype was found many times. The V and J genes are TRBV4-1 and TRBJ2-1; TRBD2 matches at 11 bases. V lost 0 bases, J lost 6 bases, and 4 bases stayed unmatched. Germline V gives CDR1 MGHRA, CDR2 YSYEKL. The CDR3 has 16 amino acids. The CDR3 loop is CASSQDGSGGGNEQFF. The CDR3 nucleotides read TGCGCCAGCAGCCAAGATGGTAGCGGGGGGGGCAATGAGCAGTTCTTC.

The sample holds many counts of this clonotype. The chain has TRBV4-1 and TRBJ1-1; unclear D gene. V dropped 4 bases and J dropped 4 bases, with 10 bases sitting between them. This CDR3 is 13 amino acids long. Per germline, CDR1 MGHRA and CDR2 YSYEKL. CDR3 amino acids: CASSPREVTEAFF. The CDR3 DNA reads as TGCGCCAGCAGCCCCCGGGAGGTCACTGAAGCTTTCTTT.

CDR3 amino acids: CASSLAAVDNEQFF. DNA for the CDR3: TGTGCCAGCAGTTTGGCAGCAGTAGACAATGAGCAGTTCTTC. This chain connects TRBV27 to TRBJ2-1; D gene unclear. V was shortened by 3 bases and J by 5 bases, with 11 bases between the two germline ends. CDR3 length: 14 residues. Per the germline V gene, CDR1 is MNHEY and CDR2 is SMNVEV (reference sequence).

This clonotype was found many times. The CDR3 DNA sequence: TGCGCCAGCAGTGAGACCGGGACGGACCAAGAGACCCAGTACTTC. Encoded protein: CASSETGTDQETQYF. The chain couples TRBV10-1 to TRBJ2-5; D could derive from TRBD1 or TRBD2 (5 bases each). Trimming pared 2 bases from V and 0 bases from J, leaving 10 bases between. The CDR3 sequence is 15 residues long. The germline V gene has CDR1 WNHNN and CDR2 SYGVQD (reference sequence).

The chain employs TRBV4-3 and TRBJ2-3; 8 nucleotides line up with TRBD1. V shed 2 bases and J 0 bases; nucleotides not matched to a gene: 4. The germline V gene has CDR1 LGHNA and CDR2 YSLEER. The CDR3 extends over 16 amino acids. The CDR3 sequence: CASSQHQGASTDTQYF. The CDR3 coding sequence is TGCGCCAGCAGCCAACATCAGGGGGCTAGCACAGATACGCAGTATTTT.

The chain recombines TRBV6-2 or TRBV6-3 with TRBJ2-3, with 11 bases matching TRBD2. Germline V lookup: CDR1 MNHEY, CDR2 SVGEGT. The V segment lost 4 bases and the J segment 4 bases; nucleotides outside the gene matches: 16. This CDR3 has 19 amino acids. CDR3 bases: TGTGCCAGCAGTTTTCTAGGGATAGCGGGGGGGCCTAGGTCAGATACGCAGTATTTT. Its protein is CASSFLGIAGGPRSDTQYF.